This entry is about one T cell receptor (beta chain). The sample is drawn from a study of cytomegalovirus exposure and HLA in healthy donors. Study in general: Early release data held around 82 million unique TCRs from HLA-typed donors.

With 60 Vbeta and 13 Jbeta primers, the PCR was carried out. Data came from immunoSEQ multiplex PCR; TCRdb stores just in-frame clones and leaves some out. In the table there are over 90,000 clones, 76% of which are singletons. The germline gives CDR1 MDHEN, CDR2 SYDVKM. The CDR3 extends over 15 amino acids. V was cut by 8 bases and J by 1 base, with 17 bases left in between. Sequenced input: PBMCs. This TCR derives from a woman aged 18-29 years in good health and CMV-seropositive. The genes are TRBV28 and TRBJ2-5, with D unresolved. As DNA, the CDR3 is TGTGCCAGCTCTACCCCCATGTCGGGCCAAGAGACCCAGTACTTC. It codes for CASSTPMSGQETQYF.